This entry is about one T cell receptor (beta chain). The authors' processing: It was from reference gene primer amplification that nucleated cell counts were estimated. The data were produced by immunoSEQ multiplex PCR, yet TCRdb's version contains in-frame clones alone and is incomplete. V, J and clone size derive from that table, while D and trimming were established from the DNA sequence. The data hold over 95,000 clones, with less than 85% observed a single time. The data belong to a study of blood T cell repertoires in COVID-19. Turning to the study itself: COVID-19 samples collected from the United States, Italy and Spain covered acute and convalescent phases. In each case, the material was cDNA or gDNA derived from T cells, B-cell-depleted T cells, or PBMCs.

The CDR3 covers 14 residues. The V gene's germline CDR1 is SQVTM and CDR2 ANQGSEA. J was trimmed by 0 bases and V by 6 bases; bases with no gene match: 6. V usage is TRBV29-1 and J usage is TRBJ1-1, with TRBD1 matching 8 bases. The receptor comes from a woman aged 55-69 years with acute or convalescent COVID-19. The sample taken for sequencing was peripheral blood. The CDR3 bases are TGCAGCGTCCTCCGGGACAGGTTGAACACTGAAGCTTTCTTT. Its protein product is CSVLRDRLNTEAFF.